The rows below give T cell receptor beta chains drawn from one sample of a study of technical replicates of blood from several donors. Produced via immunoSEQ multiplex PCR; TCRdb's table is partial and in-frame only. This table has about 83,000 clones, 92% appearing once. Source material: T cells isolated from PBMCs. Receptor source: a human donor in good health. Each CDR3 is given with its conserved first and last residue. The D gene is left open where the match is weak. Expanded clones get a size class; other rows say once, few or many, or leave the size out.

d_call	v_call	j_call	clone_size	cdr3_nt	cdr3_aa
.	TRBV7-2	TRBJ2-7	.	TGTGCCAGCAGCTTAGTGGGGGGAGCTACGTACGAGCAGTACTTC	CASSLVGGATYEQYF
.	TRBV6-5	TRBJ2-1	.	TGTGCCAGCAGTTATTCGGACTCGGGTGAGCAGTTCTTC	CASSYSDSGEQFF
TRBD1	TRBV5-4	TRBJ2-1	.	TGTGCCAGCAGATTTGCGGGGACAGGGGGTATGTCCTACAATGAGCAGTTCTTC	CASRFAGTGGMSYNEQFF
TRBD1	TRBV7-2	TRBJ1-3	few	TGTGCCAGCAGCTCAGGAGGGACAGGGGCTGGAAACACCATATATTTT	CASSSGGTGAGNTIYF
.	TRBV14	TRBJ2-3	.	TGTGCCAGCAGCCAAGAAGGGACGATAGCGGCTAGCACAGATACGCAGTATTTT	CASSQEGTIAASTDTQYF
TRBD1	TRBV4-1	TRBJ1-3	.	TGCGCCAGCAGCCAAGTATTTAGGGACAGGGTTGTAGGTTACTCTGGAAACACCATATATTTT	CASSQVFRDRVVGYSGNTIYF
TRBD2	TRBV5-1	TRBJ2-1	.	TGCGCCAGCAGCTTGGTTCCGGGAGGGCCAAATGAGCAGTTCTTC	CASSLVPGGPNEQFF
.	TRBV19	TRBJ2-7	.	TGTGCCAGTAAGCTAGCGTCAAGCTCCTACGAGCAGTACTTC	CASKLASSSYEQYF
.	TRBV12-5	TRBJ2-3	.	TGTGCTACCGAACCTACTCCGGGACAAAGCACAGATACGCAGTATTTT	CATEPTPGQSTDTQYF
.	TRBV30	TRBJ1-3	.	TGTGCCTGGGACAGTTCCTCTGGAAACACCATATATTTT	CAWDSSSGNTIYF
.	TRBV18	TRBJ1-5	.	TGTGCCAGCTCACCGCCTGGGCCACAGGGAAATCAGCCCCAGCATTTT	CASSPPGPQGNQPQHF
.	TRBV7-9	TRBJ1-2	.	TGTGCCAGCAGCCCAAACACGCAGTTCTATGGCTACACCTTC	CASSPNTQFYGYTF
TRBD1	TRBV30	TRBJ1-2	.	TGTGCCTGGAGTGGACAGGGTGGCTACACCTTC	CAWSGQGGYTF
TRBD1	TRBV28	TRBJ1-3	.	TGTGCCAGCACCACCGGGACAGGTGCTGGAAACACCATATATTTT	CASTTGTGAGNTIYF
.	TRBV12-5	TRBJ1-5	.	TGTGCTAGTGGTTTGGTACAGGAGCCCCAGCATTTT	CASGLVQEPQHF
TRBD2	TRBV27	TRBJ2-5	.	TGTGCCAGCAGTTTTAGCGGGGCCCAAGAGACCCAGTACTTC	CASSFSGAQETQYF
.	TRBV7-9	TRBJ1-3	.	TGTGCCAGCAGCTCGGGTTTCGAGGACACCATATATTTT	CASSSGFEDTIYF
.	TRBV9	TRBJ2-4	.	TGTGCCAGCAGCACCCCAGGGGTAGAAAACATTCAGTACTTC	CASSTPGVENIQYF
.	TRBV19	TRBJ2-5	.	TGTGCCAGTAGTATCTTGCAGGGGGAGACCCAGTACTTC	CASSILQGETQYF
.	TRBV15	TRBJ2-5	.	TGTGCCACCAGCAGAGATACAGAAAACCAAGAGACCCAGTACTTC	CATSRDTENQETQYF
.	TRBV10-1	TRBJ1-1	.	TGCGCCAGCAGTGATGGGGGGATGAACACTGAAGCTTTCTTT	CASSDGGMNTEAFF
TRBD1	TRBV5-1	TRBJ1-2	.	TGCGCCAGCAGCTTGACCACCGGGACAGGGAGGAACACCTTC	CASSLTTGTGRNTF
.	TRBV5-1	TRBJ2-1	.	TGCGCCAGCAGCTTACGGGACAATGAGCAGTTCTTC	CASSLRDNEQFF
.	TRBV27	TRBJ2-1	.	TGTGCCAGCAGTAGGACGGACAGATACAATGAGCAGTTCTTC	CASSRTDRYNEQFF
.	TRBV18	TRBJ1-2	.	TGTGCCAGCTCACCATTCGACACCATAAATTCTAACTATGGCTACACCTTC	CASSPFDTINSNYGYTF
TRBD2	TRBV28	TRBJ2-1	.	TGTGCCAGCAAAACCATGGGACTAGCGGGAGGAGAGCAGTTCTTC	CASKTMGLAGGEQFF
.	TRBV29-1	TRBJ2-7	.	TGCAGCGGTGGCCGAAGCTCCTACGAGCAGTACTTC	CSGGRSSYEQYF
TRBD1	TRBV2	TRBJ1-2	.	TGTGCCAGCATTTCCGACACAGGGGGCGCGACTGTGCGGGGCTACACCTTC	CASISDTGGATVRGYTF
TRBD1	TRBV4-1	TRBJ1-2	.	TGCGCCAGCAGCAGTATAGACCGGACAGGGAGCAACTATGGCTACACCTTC	CASSSIDRTGSNYGYTF
.	TRBV7-2	TRBJ1-6	.	TGTGCCAGCAGCATAACCTGGAGCTCCTATAATTCATCCCTCCACTTT	CASSITWSSYNSSLHF
TRBD2	TRBV27	TRBJ2-5	.	TGTGCCAGCAGACGGGGGACTAGCGGGATTGAGACCCAGTACTTC	CASRRGTSGIETQYF
.	TRBV14	TRBJ1-6	.	TGTGCCAGCAGCGAGAAGGGGTACTTTAACTCCTATAATTCACCCCTCCACTTT	CASSEKGYFNSYNSPLHF
.	TRBV18	TRBJ1-4	.	TGTGCCAGCTCACCGTCAATAACTAATGAAAAACTGTTTTTT	CASSPSITNEKLFF
.	TRBV7-2	TRBJ1-1	.	TGTGCCAGCAGCTTGGGGGGAGAAGCTTTCTTT	CASSLGGEAFF
TRBD2	TRBV28	TRBJ2-3	.	TGTGCCAGCAGAGGGACTAGCGGGAGTACAGATACGCAGTATTTT	CASRGTSGSTDTQYF
TRBD2	TRBV27	TRBJ2-3	.	TGTGCCAGCAGTAATAGCGGGTCTAGCACAGATACGCAGTATTTT	CASSNSGSSTDTQYF
TRBD1	TRBV6-5	TRBJ1-2	.	TGTGCCAGCAGTTACTCGACAGGGGTTAGTGGCTACACCTTC	CASSYSTGVSGYTF
TRBD1	TRBV9	TRBJ1-2	.	TGTGCCAGCAGCTCCTGGGACAGGGAAAAAGGTGGCTACACCTTC	CASSSWDREKGGYTF
.	TRBV7-2	TRBJ2-7	.	TGTGCCAGCAGCTTTTATCAGGGATACGAGCAGTACTTC	CASSFYQGYEQYF
TRBD1	TRBV2	TRBJ2-1	few	TGTGCCACCAGACAGGGATCGTGGAGTGAGCAGTTCTTC	CATRQGSWSEQFF
.	TRBV21-1	TRBJ2-7	.	TGTGCCAGGGGGGGAACCTACGAGCAGTACTTC	CARGGTYEQYF
.	TRBV28	TRBJ2-5	.	TGTGCCAGCAGTTGGACAGACCAAGAGACCCAGTACTTC	CASSWTDQETQYF
TRBD1	TRBV12-5	TRBJ1-6	.	TGTGCTAGTGGTCAATTACTCACAGGGGACAGCTCCTATAATTCACCCCTCCACTTT	CASGQLLTGDSSYNSPLHF
TRBD2	TRBV6-4	TRBJ2-1	.	TGTGCCAGCAGTGAGCAGCGGGGGGGGATAGGTGAGCAGTTCTTC	CASSEQRGGIGEQFF
.	TRBV2	TRBJ1-3	few	TGTGCCAGCAGTGTTACGCGGATCTCTGGAAACACCATATATTTT	CASSVTRISGNTIYF
TRBD2	TRBV30	TRBJ2-3	.	TGTGCCTGGGGGGGACTAGCGGACCTCACAGATACGCAGTATTTT	CAWGGLADLTDTQYF
TRBD1	TRBV15	TRBJ2-1	once	TGTGCCACCAGCAGAGTGAGGGACAGGGAGAGTGAGCAGTTCTTC	CATSRVRDRESEQFF
TRBD1	TRBV7-9	TRBJ1-1	once	TGTGCCAGCAGCTTAGCGGGGACAGTGAACACTGAAGCTTTCTTT	CASSLAGTVNTEAFF
TRBD1	TRBV7-8	TRBJ2-1	.	TGTGCCAGCAGCTTACCAGTTGACAGGGCGTTGGCCTACAATGAGCAGTTCTTC	CASSLPVDRALAYNEQFF
TRBD2	TRBV27	TRBJ2-5	.	TGTGCCAGCAGTGGAATTAGCGGGCCCCTGGCAGAGACCCAGTACTTC	CASSGISGPLAETQYF
TRBD1	TRBV18	TRBJ1-6	.	TGTGCCAGCTCACCTGACAGGGTGGGCTCACCCCTCCACTTT	CASSPDRVGSPLHF
TRBD2	TRBV4-1	TRBJ2-7	.	TGCGCCAGCAGTCACTTCATACGCCATCGGGGCGGGGGTCACGAGCAGTACTTC	CASSHFIRHRGGGHEQYF